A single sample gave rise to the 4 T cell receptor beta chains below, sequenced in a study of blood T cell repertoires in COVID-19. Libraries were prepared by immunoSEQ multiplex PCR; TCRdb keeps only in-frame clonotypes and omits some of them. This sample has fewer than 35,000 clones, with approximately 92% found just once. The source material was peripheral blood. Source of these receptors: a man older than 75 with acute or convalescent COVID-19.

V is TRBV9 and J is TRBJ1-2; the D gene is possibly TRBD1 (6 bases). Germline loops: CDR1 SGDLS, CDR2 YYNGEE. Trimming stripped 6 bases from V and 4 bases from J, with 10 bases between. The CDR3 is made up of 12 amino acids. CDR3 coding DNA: TGTGCCAGCATGGGGACACTCTATGGCTACACCTTC. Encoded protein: CASMGTLYGYTF.

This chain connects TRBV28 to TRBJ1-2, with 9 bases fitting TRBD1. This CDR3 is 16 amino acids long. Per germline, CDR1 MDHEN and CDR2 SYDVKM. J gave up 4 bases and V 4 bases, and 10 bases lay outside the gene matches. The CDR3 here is CASSSPRDRALYGYTF. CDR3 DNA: TGTGCCAGCAGTTCTCCTCGGGACAGGGCCCTCTATGGCTACACCTTC.

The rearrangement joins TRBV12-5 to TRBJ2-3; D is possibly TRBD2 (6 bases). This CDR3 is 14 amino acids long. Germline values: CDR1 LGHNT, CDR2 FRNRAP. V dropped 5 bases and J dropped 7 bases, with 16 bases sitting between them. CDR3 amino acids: CASGHRTTANTQYF. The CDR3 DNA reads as TGTGCTAGTGGTCACCGGACTACGGCGAATACGCAGTATTTT.

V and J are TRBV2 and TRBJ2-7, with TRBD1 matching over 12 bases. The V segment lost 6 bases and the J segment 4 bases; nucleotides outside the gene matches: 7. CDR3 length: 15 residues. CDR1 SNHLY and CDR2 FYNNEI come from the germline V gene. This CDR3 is CASRAGTGGKYEQYF. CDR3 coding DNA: TGTGCCAGCAGGGCGGGGACAGGGGGCAAGTACGAGCAGTACTTC.